The rows below give T cell receptor beta chains drawn from one sample of a study of blood T cell repertoires in COVID-19. Produced via immunoSEQ multiplex PCR; TCRdb's table is partial and in-frame only. Seen here are roughly 40,000 clones, 60% to 80% observed once, and the top ten hold around 17%. Sequences were obtained from peripheral blood. The receptors stem from a man aged 70-80 years with acute or convalescent COVID-19. Both conserved end residues are part of each CDR3. Each record gives: J gene, clone size, V gene, D gene, CDR3 protein, CDR3 DNA. A D gene is named only where the DNA matches it firmly. Expanded clones are given a class, and other clones once, few, many or no size at all.

J: TRBJ2-7
size: NA
V: TRBV5-1
D: TRBD1
CDR3: CASSTTGFGEQYF
DNA: TGCGCCAGCAGCACGACAGGGTTTGGCGAGCAGTACTTC

J: TRBJ1-2
size: few
V: TRBV12-3/TRBV12-4
D: NA
CDR3: CASSYSGSHRTF
DNA: TGTGCCAGCAGTTACTCAGGGTCCCACCGCACCTTC

J: TRBJ1-2
size: NA
V: TRBV7-8
D: NA
CDR3: CASSPGGGWGGYTF
DNA: TGTGCCAGCAGCCCCGGGGGAGGGTGGGGAGGCTACACCTTC

J: TRBJ1-1
size: NA
V: TRBV27
D: NA
CDR3: CASSLIMAGEGDTEAFF
DNA: TGTGCCAGCAGTTTAATAATGGCAGGGGAGGGGGACACTGAAGCTTTCTTT

J: TRBJ2-7
size: NA
V: TRBV5-1
D: TRBD1
CDR3: CASSLLGQAIYEQYF
DNA: TGCGCCAGCAGCTTGTTGGGACAGGCGATATACGAGCAGTACTTC

J: TRBJ2-7
size: NA
V: TRBV6-2/TRBV6-3
D: TRBD2
CDR3: CASTPRGVPLYEQYF
DNA: TGTGCCAGCACCCCGCGGGGGGTCCCTCTCTACGAGCAGTACTTC

J: TRBJ1-6
size: NA
V: TRBV7-2
D: TRBD1
CDR3: CASSLARGGQAQTALHF
DNA: TGTGCCAGCAGCTTAGCGCGGGGAGGACAGGCCCAAACAGCCCTCCACTTT

J: TRBJ1-5
size: NA
V: TRBV7-9
D: NA
CDR3: CASSRGDQPQHF
DNA: TGTGCCAGCAGCCGGGGGGATCAGCCCCAGCATTTT

J: TRBJ2-3
size: NA
V: TRBV19
D: NA
CDR3: CASSIGDITSTDTQYF
DNA: TGTGCCAGTAGTATAGGGGACATTACTAGCACAGATACGCAGTATTTT

J: TRBJ2-7
size: NA
V: TRBV6-2/TRBV6-3
D: TRBD2
CDR3: CASSYGPAGASGEQYF
DNA: TGTGCCAGCAGTTACGGGCCAGCGGGGGCATCTGGCGAGCAGTACTTC

J: TRBJ1-2
size: NA
V: TRBV28
D: NA
CDR3: CASSFRGYGYTF
DNA: TGTGCCAGCAGTTTCAGGGGCTATGGCTACACCTTC

J: TRBJ2-7
size: NA
V: TRBV6-5
D: NA
CDR3: CASSFDSAAYEQYF
DNA: TGTGCCAGCAGTTTCGACAGCGCAGCCTACGAGCAGTACTTC

J: TRBJ2-3
size: NA
V: TRBV10-3
D: NA
CDR3: CAISESPGSSTDTQYF
DNA: TGTGCCATCAGTGAGTCCCCCGGGTCTAGCACAGATACGCAGTATTTT

J: TRBJ1-5
size: NA
V: TRBV2
D: NA
CDR3: CASSRREGNQPQHF
DNA: TGTGCCAGCAGCCGCAGGGAAGGCAATCAGCCCCAGCATTTT

J: TRBJ1-5
size: NA
V: TRBV19
D: NA
CDR3: CASSIAAAGSNQPQHF
DNA: TGTGCCAGTAGTATAGCCGCCGCAGGGAGCAATCAGCCCCAGCATTTT

J: TRBJ1-5
size: NA
V: TRBV30
D: NA
CDR3: CAWSGGIVDPNPGLSRTQPQHF
DNA: TGTGCCTGGAGCGGAGGGATCGTCGATCCTAACCCGGGACTTAGCAGAACTCAGCCCCAGCATTTT

J: TRBJ1-2
size: NA
V: TRBV27
D: NA
CDR3: CASRRGAVSVGYTF
DNA: TGTGCCAGTAGGCGGGGGGCGGTGAGTGTCGGCTACACCTTC

J: TRBJ2-2
size: NA
V: TRBV19
D: NA
CDR3: CASSNLGLASTGELFF
DNA: TGTGCCAGTAGTAACCTGGGCCTAGCATCAACCGGGGAGCTGTTTTTT

J: TRBJ2-2
size: NA
V: TRBV6-5
D: NA
CDR3: CASRGSTGELFF
DNA: TGTGCCAGTCGGGGGAGCACCGGGGAGCTGTTTTTT

J: TRBJ2-2
size: NA
V: TRBV23-1
D: NA
CDR3: CASSQKSTGGELFF
DNA: TGCGCCAGCAGTCAGAAATCGACGGGCGGGGAGCTGTTTTTT

J: TRBJ2-3
size: few
V: TRBV11-2
D: TRBD2
CDR3: CASSLSFAGGGPTDTQYF
DNA: TGTGCCAGCAGCTTATCCTTTGCTGGCGGGGGGCCCACAGATACGCAGTATTTT

J: TRBJ2-3
size: NA
V: TRBV5-1
D: TRBD2
CDR3: CASSPLAGGTDTQYF
DNA: TGCGCCAGCAGCCCGCTAGCGGGGGGGACAGATACGCAGTATTTT

J: TRBJ1-2
size: NA
V: TRBV18
D: NA
CDR3: CASSTKGGTARGYTF
DNA: TGTGCCAGCTCAACAAAGGGAGGGACCGCCCGAGGCTACACCTTC

J: TRBJ1-6
size: NA
V: TRBV7-2
D: NA
CDR3: CASRGQNNSPLHF
DNA: TGTGCCAGCAGAGGACAGAATAATTCACCCCTCCACTTT

J: TRBJ2-5
size: NA
V: TRBV15
D: NA
CDR3: CATSRGTETQYF
DNA: TGTGCCACCAGCAGGGGCACAGAGACCCAGTACTTC

J: TRBJ1-5
size: NA
V: TRBV7-9
D: NA
CDR3: CASSQGSFSNQPQHF
DNA: TGTGCCAGCAGCCAGGGATCTTTTAGCAATCAGCCCCAGCATTTT

J: TRBJ1-1
size: NA
V: TRBV12-3/TRBV12-4
D: NA
CDR3: CASRKTLEAFF
DNA: TGTGCCAGCAGAAAGACACTTGAAGCTTTCTTT

J: TRBJ2-5
size: NA
V: TRBV28
D: TRBD2
CDR3: CASTSTGLAGGGETQYF
DNA: TGTGCCAGCACCTCGACCGGACTAGCGGGGGGCGGAGAGACCCAGTACTTC

J: TRBJ1-2
size: NA
V: TRBV27
D: NA
CDR3: CASSSATGFYGYTF
DNA: TGTGCCAGCAGTTCCGCGACAGGCTTCTATGGCTACACCTTC

J: TRBJ1-5
size: few
V: TRBV6-6
D: NA
CDR3: CASSSSDRGGNQPQHF
DNA: NA

J: TRBJ1-3
size: NA
V: TRBV4-3
D: NA
CDR3: CASSQDGRGSGNTIYF
DNA: TGCGCCAGCAGCCAAGATGGCAGGGGATCTGGAAACACCATATATTTT

J: TRBJ2-7
size: NA
V: TRBV18
D: NA
CDR3: CASSSYETYEQYF
DNA: TGTGCCAGCTCATCTTACGAGACCTACGAGCAGTACTTC

J: TRBJ1-3
size: NA
V: TRBV15
D: TRBD1
CDR3: CATSKDRAGNTIYF
DNA: TGTGCCACCAGTAAAGACAGGGCCGGAAACACCATATATTTT

J: TRBJ1-2
size: medium-sized
V: TRBV2
D: NA
CDR3: CASRAGLWGYNDYGYTF
DNA: TGTGCCAGCAGAGCGGGACTCTGGGGATATAACGACTATGGCTACACCTTC

J: TRBJ2-2
size: NA
V: TRBV3-1/TRBV3-2
D: NA
CDR3: CASSHTKTATNTGELFF
DNA: TGTGCCAGCAGCCATACCAAGACAGCCACTAACACCGGGGAGCTGTTTTTT

J: TRBJ2-2
size: NA
V: TRBV7-6
D: NA
CDR3: CASSPSTGGVYTGELFF
DNA: TGTGCCAGCAGCCCCAGCACAGGGGGGGTTTACACCGGGGAGCTGTTTTTT

J: TRBJ2-1
size: NA
V: TRBV5-1
D: NA
CDR3: CASKTGASSYNEQFF
DNA: TGCGCCAGCAAAACAGGCGCAAGCTCCTACAATGAGCAGTTCTTC

J: TRBJ2-7
size: NA
V: TRBV6-5
D: NA
CDR3: CASSPHARGEQYF
DNA: TGTGCCAGCAGTCCCCACGCCCGGGGCGAGCAGTACTTC

J: TRBJ1-1
size: NA
V: TRBV7-9
D: TRBD1
CDR3: CASRGLLKTRGRGTEAFF
DNA: TGTGCCAGCAGGGGTTTGCTCAAAACCAGGGGGCGCGGCACTGAAGCTTTCTTT

J: TRBJ2-2
size: NA
V: TRBV27
D: NA
CDR3: CASSLSAGTLATGELFF
DNA: TGTGCCAGCAGTTTATCGGCCGGGACACTGGCCACCGGGGAGCTGTTTTTT

J: TRBJ2-7
size: NA
V: TRBV27
D: TRBD2
CDR3: CASRTSGYEQYF
DNA: TGTGCCAGCAGGACTAGCGGGTACGAGCAGTACTTC

J: TRBJ1-1
size: NA
V: TRBV27
D: NA
CDR3: CASRRDRSHGNTEAFF
DNA: TGTGCCAGCAGACGTGACAGGTCCCATGGGAACACTGAAGCTTTCTTT

J: TRBJ1-2
size: NA
V: TRBV30
D: NA
CDR3: CAWSVQDNYGYTF
DNA: TGTGCCTGGAGTGTACAGGATAACTATGGCTACACCTTC

J: TRBJ1-1
size: NA
V: TRBV29-1
D: NA
CDR3: CSVAGTNTEAFF
DNA: TGCAGCGTCGCCGGGACAAACACTGAAGCTTTCTTT

J: TRBJ1-1
size: NA
V: TRBV19
D: TRBD1
CDR3: CASSRTGENTEAFF
DNA: TGTGCCAGTAGTCGGACAGGGGAGAACACTGAAGCTTTCTTT

J: TRBJ2-5
size: NA
V: TRBV14
D: NA
CDR3: CASSQGSLSETQYF
DNA: TGTGCCAGCAGCCAAGGTTCCTTATCGGAGACCCAGTACTTC

J: TRBJ1-2
size: NA
V: TRBV10-3
D: TRBD1
CDR3: CAISVWDRGPYDYGYTF
DNA: TGTGCCATCAGTGTGTGGGACAGGGGCCCCTATGACTATGGCTACACCTTC

J: TRBJ1-2
size: NA
V: TRBV4-2
D: NA
CDR3: CASSQEAAGGGNYGYTF
DNA: TGTGCCAGCAGCCAAGAGGCCGCCGGGGGAGGTAACTATGGCTACACCTTC

J: TRBJ1-1
size: NA
V: TRBV27
D: NA
CDR3: CASSLIRNTEAFF
DNA: TGTGCCAGCAGTTTAATTAGGAACACTGAAGCTTTCTTT

J: TRBJ1-6
size: NA
V: TRBV6-6
D: TRBD1
CDR3: CASSSNRGQGNSPLHF
DNA: TGTGCCAGCAGTTCCAACAGGGGGCAGGGGAATTCACCCCTCCACTTT

J: TRBJ1-4
size: NA
V: TRBV5-4
D: NA
CDR3: CASSLGRGTEKLFF
DNA: TGTGCCAGCAGCCTCGGCAGGGGAACTGAAAAACTGTTTTTT